Sequencing of this T cell receptor beta chain was carried out in a study of blood T cell repertoires in COVID-19. Study background: Collection of acute and convalescent COVID-19 samples took place in the United States, Italy and Spain. Nucleic acid was either cDNA or gDNA, and it came from T cells, B-cell-depleted T cells, or PBMCs.

In the source study's methods: From reference gene primer amplification, estimates of nucleated cell counts were derived. Libraries were prepared by immunoSEQ multiplex PCR; TCRdb keeps only in-frame clonotypes and omits some of them. V and J calls and clone size follow that table, whereas D and trimming were derived from the DNA. The sample lists approximately 180,000 clones, just under 90% occurring once. The CDR3 runs 16 residues. Germline V gene lookup returns CDR1 MNHEY and CDR2 SVGEGT. Trimming took 5 bases from V and 1 from J; bases not matched to a gene: 7. Seattle's enrolled individuals joined amid active infection and were then monitored longitudinally.

The source is a woman aged 70 to 79 with COVID-19, enrolled during active disease. The specimen was peripheral blood. V gene TRBV6-2 or TRBV6-3 combines with J gene TRBJ2-1, with 8 bases matching TRBD2. CDR3 sequence (DNA): TGTGCCAGCAGTAAGTCGAGCGGGAGATCCTACAATGAGCAGTTCTTC. Translation: CASSKSSGRSYNEQFF.